The 20 T cell receptor beta chains given below trace back to one sample, sequenced in a study of blood T cell repertoires in COVID-19. Some clones are missing from TCRdb's copy, which holds only in-frame ones; the method was immunoSEQ multiplex PCR. Counted here are 110,000 to 150,000 clones, around 81% occurring once; the ten biggest clones make up around 8.8%. Sequencing was done on a sample of peripheral blood. The source is a human donor in a cohort sampled during active COVID-19.

A single count supports this clone. The rearrangement uses TRBV19 and TRBJ2-7, with unresolved D. This CDR3 contains 15 residues. The germline gives CDR1 LNHDA, CDR2 SQIVND (reference sequence). V lost 4 bases and J lost 1, with 14 bases in between. The CDR3: CASSRDDTLSYEQYF. The CDR3 DNA reads TGTGCCAGTAGTAGAGACGATACACTATCCTACGAGCAGTACTTC.

The CDR3 coding sequence is TGTGCCAGCAGCCAAGCCGGGACTAGCTACAATGAGCAGTTCTTC. Residues: CASSQAGTSYNEQFF. V gene TRBV4-2 combines with J gene TRBJ2-1; 8 bases line up with TRBD2. This CDR3 comprises 15 residues. The V gene end was trimmed by 1 base and the J gene end by 3 bases; junction bases not matched to a gene: 2. CDR1 is LGHNA, CDR2 YNFKEQ, per germline.

This clone was detected a few times. The chain uses TRBV7-9 and TRBJ1-6; no clear D gene. Trimming took 3 bases from V and 10 from J, leaving 7 bases between them. There are 12 residues in the CDR3. The V gene's germline CDR1 is SEHNR and CDR2 FQNEAQ (reference sequence). The CDR3 DNA reads TGTGCCAGCAGCTTTGCGCGGTCACCCCTCCACTTT. It specifies CASSFARSPLHF.

This clone appeared a single time. CDR3 coding DNA: TGTGCCAGCAGTTTTTATAGGGCAGGGGGCACAGATACGCAGTATTTT. This gives the protein CASSFYRAGGTDTQYF. The chain is built from TRBV27 and TRBJ2-3; D is possibly TRBD1 (6 bases). Germline V CDR1 and CDR2: MNHEY, SMNVEV (reference sequence). V lost 3 bases, J lost 1 base, and 14 bases lay in between. This CDR3 has 16 residues.

This chain links TRBV4-1 with TRBJ2-3; 9 bases line up with TRBD2. Trimming took 6 bases from V and 7 from J; bases not matched to a gene: 5. The CDR3 has 13 residues. The germline CDR1 and CDR2 sequences are MGHRA and YSYEKL. CDR3 nucleotide sequence: TGCGCCAGCAGTCCCCTAGCGGGATATACGCAGTATTTT. It yields the protein CASSPLAGYTQYF.

The count of this clone is one. The rearrangement links TRBV9 to TRBJ2-7, with D perhaps TRBD2 (6 bases). Germline assignment: CDR1 SGDLS and CDR2 YYNGEE. This CDR3 comprises 15 residues. Trimming removed 6 bases at V and 2 bases at J, with 18 bases between. The chain's CDR3 is CASTITPSDPYEQYF. The CDR3 DNA is TGTGCCAGCACAATTACTCCTAGCGACCCCTACGAGCAGTACTTC.

The sample holds a few counts of this clone. The V call is TRBV18, the J call TRBJ2-2; 9 bases are shared with TRBD1. The CDR3 spans 16 residues. CDR1 KGHSH and CDR2 LQKENI come from the germline V gene. V shed 2 bases, J shed 6 bases, and the junction held 7 bases outside the gene matches. The CDR3 DNA follows: TGTGCCAGCTCACCATCGGGACAGGGAGGCGCCGGGGAGCTGTTTTTT. As protein: CASSPSGQGGAGELFF.

The V gene is TRBV13, the J gene TRBJ2-1; no clear D gene. CDR3 size: 16 residues. V was trimmed by 5 bases and J by 0 bases, leaving 14 bases between them. CDR1 and CDR2 (germline): PRHDT, FYEKMQ (reference sequence). CDR3 sequence reads: CASSIGGPISYNEQFF. In DNA, the CDR3 is TGTGCCAGCAGCATTGGCGGCCCGATCTCCTACAATGAGCAGTTCTTC.

The chain has TRBV11-2 and TRBJ2-7, with 12 nucleotides matching TRBD2. This CDR3 contains 17 residues. Trimming at V came to 7 bases and at J to 0 bases, leaving 10 bases not matched to a gene. Per germline, CDR1 SGHAT and CDR2 FQNNGV. For the CDR3, the DNA is TGTGCCAGCAAACTAGCGGGAGGCGCATCGAGCTCCTACGAGCAGTACTTC. Protein: CASKLAGGASSSYEQYF.

This clone was counted only a few times. The chain has TRBV19 and TRBJ1-1; D gene uncertain. Germline V gene data show CDR1 as LNHDA and CDR2 as SQIVND (reference sequence). The CDR3 runs 14 residues. V lost 7 bases and J 3 bases, leaving 15 bases between the germline ends. The CDR3 coding sequence is TGTGCCAGTACCCCGACTTGGATGGACACTGAAGCTTTCTTT. Amino acid sequence: CASTPTWMDTEAFF.

The chain joins TRBV9 to TRBJ1-1; weak D call: TRBD1 (6 bases). This CDR3 has 13 residues. Per the germline V gene, CDR1 is SGDLS and CDR2 is YYNGEE. Deletions cut 6 bases from V and 11 bases from J, with 20 bases between. The chain's CDR3 is CASNRLGGGEAFF. For the CDR3, the DNA is TGTGCCAGCAACAGACTGGGGGGGGGCGAGGCTTTCTTT.

This clone appeared once. The V and J genes are TRBV5-1 and TRBJ2-5, with 8 bases aligning to TRBD1. J gave up 1 base and V 5 bases, and 7 bases lay outside the gene matches. Germline lookup yields CDR1 SGHRS and CDR2 YFSETQ. The CDR3 has 15 residues. The CDR3 loop is CASRRQGSGQETQYF. The CDR3 coding sequence is TGCGCCAGCAGGAGACAGGGGTCGGGCCAAGAGACCCAGTACTTC.

Only a few counts were recorded for this clone. The V call is TRBV7-2, the J call TRBJ2-7; a possible D gene is TRBD2 (5 bases). The CDR3 contains 13 residues. The ends were cut back, 5 bases at V and 11 bases at J, with 19 bases in the middle. Germline V gene lookup returns CDR1 SGHTA and CDR2 FQGNSA. In DNA form, the CDR3 reads TGTGCCAGCAGCCCCACGGGCGAGGGTCGCGAGTACTTC. Encoded protein: CASSPTGEGREYF.

The chain has TRBV5-6 and TRBJ2-1, with 7 positions matching TRBD2. CDR3 size: 15 residues. CDR1 is SGHDT, CDR2 YYEEEE, per germline. The trim removed 4 bases at V and 7 bases at J, leaving 11 bases unmatched. The CDR3 here is CASSAPGLPSNEQFF. CDR3 DNA sequence: TGTGCCAGCAGCGCCCCGGGACTACCTTCTAATGAGCAGTTCTTC.

The chain uses TRBV29-1 and TRBJ1-1; TRBD1 is a possible D gene (5 bases). The CDR3 consists of 14 residues. Germline loops: CDR1 SQVTM, CDR2 ANQGSEA. Trimming removed 0 bases from V and 8 bases from J, with 16 bases in between. Here the CDR3 reads CSVEEAWTPLEAFF. Written as DNA, the CDR3 is TGCAGCGTTGAAGAAGCGTGGACACCCCTGGAAGCTTTCTTT.

This clone was observed once. The V gene is TRBV27, the J gene TRBJ2-7, with D unclear. Germline V gives CDR1 MNHEY, CDR2 SMNVEV (reference sequence). Trimming took 6 bases from V and 4 from J, leaving 19 bases between them. The CDR3 extends over 15 amino acids. The CDR3 coding sequence is TGTGCCAGCAGGGGCGTGGCGCAGCTCCAGTACGAGCAGTACTTC. Translation gives CASRGVAQLQYEQYF.

This clone has a single count. V gene TRBV6-5 combines with J gene TRBJ1-3; a weak D match, TRBD1 (5 bases). CDR3 size: 15 residues. The V gene lost 0 bases and the J gene lost 3 bases, with 9 bases spanning the gap. CDR1 is MNHEY, CDR2 SVGAGI, per germline. The CDR3 loop is CASSYSGGGGNTIYF. The DNA of the CDR3 is TGTGCCAGCAGTTACTCGGGGGGAGGTGGAAACACCATATATTTT.

The gene calls are TRBV19 and TRBJ1-5; 8 nucleotides line up with TRBD1. V lost 5 bases, J lost 3 bases, and 6 bases stayed unmatched. CDR1 is LNHDA, CDR2 SQIVND, per germline (reference sequence). This CDR3 contains 15 residues. CDR3 region: CASSVDRGDNQPQHF. Here the CDR3 DNA reads TGTGCCAGTAGTGTTGACAGGGGAGACAATCAGCCCCAGCATTTT.

This clone has just a few counts. Different DNA sequences within this sample yield the same CDR3. This chain links TRBV18 with TRBJ1-3; D is possibly TRBD1 (5 bases). V was trimmed by 3 bases and J by 0 bases, leaving 6 bases between them. CDR3 size: 14 residues. CDR1 is KGHSH, CDR2 LQKENI, per germline. In DNA form, the CDR3 reads TGTGCCAGCTCACCGGACAACTCTGGAAACACCATATATTTT. Its protein is CASSPDNSGNTIYF.

This clone appeared once. The chain couples TRBV9 to TRBJ2-5; 8 nucleotides match TRBD1. The ends lost 0 bases at V and 5 bases at J; junction bases unmatched: 12. The CDR3 extends over 17 amino acids. CDR1 SGDLS and CDR2 YYNGEE come from the germline V gene. CDR3 region: CASSVATGIRTGETQYF. CDR3 nucleotide sequence: TGTGCCAGCAGCGTAGCTACAGGTATACGGACAGGGGAGACCCAGTACTTC.